Listed below are T cell receptor beta chains from one sample, sequenced in a study of blood T cells in healthy people across ages. A single record per CDR3 protein comes from TCRdb applying MiXCR to the 5' RACE reads. The sample contains roughly 800,000 distinct CDR3 sequences, approximately 25% of which appear only once. The same data also contributed to another study, on T cells of mothers and their children.

Sequenced input: blood. These receptors all stem from a boy aged 5-17 years in good health. Each CDR3 is given with its conserved first and last residue. A D gene is named only where the DNA matches it firmly. Clone size, where shown, is once, few, many, or a class for clones that have expanded.

TRBJ2-1,TRBV6-2/TRBV6-3,TRBD2,.,TGTGCCAGCAGTTTACTAGCGGGGCGGTATGGAGAGCAGTTCTTC,CASSLLAGRYGEQFF
TRBJ2-4,TRBV4-3,.,.,TGCGCCAGCAGCCAAGATGGTATTGGGGGCATTCAGTACTTC,CASSQDGIGGIQYF
TRBJ2-2,TRBV15,.,few,TGTGCCACCAGCATCTCTGCTGGGGGCGGGGAGCTGTTTTTT,CATSISAGGGELFF
TRBJ2-3,TRBV12-3/TRBV12-4,.,.,TGTGCCAGCAGTTTCCAGGTGGCGGGGACTAGCACAGATACGCAGTATTTT,CASSFQVAGTSTDTQYF
TRBJ2-7,TRBV3-1,TRBD2,many,TGTGCCAGCAGCTTAGGACTAGCGGGGTCCTACGAGCAGTACTTC,CASSLGLAGSYEQYF
TRBJ1-2,TRBV29-1,TRBD1,few,TGCAGCGTTGTATCCGGGACAGTTGACTATGGCTACACCTTC,CSVVSGTVDYGYTF
TRBJ2-7,TRBV4-2,.,.,TGTGCCAGCAGCGGCCTCCGGGACGGCACCTACGAGCAGTACTTC,CASSGLRDGTYEQYF
TRBJ2-4,TRBV11-2,TRBD2,once,TGTGCCAGCAGCCTCCAGCGGGAGGCACAGAACATTCAGTACTTC,CASSLQREAQNIQYF
TRBJ2-7,TRBV28,TRBD1,.,TGTGCCAGCAGTTTGAGGACAGGTGTACGAAGCTCCTACGAGCAGTACTTC,CASSLRTGVRSSYEQYF
TRBJ2-5,TRBV7-2,.,many,TGTGCCAGCAGCTTAGCGGGTAATAAAGAGACCCAGTACTTC,CASSLAGNKETQYF
TRBJ2-2,TRBV7-3,TRBD1,.,TGTGCCAGCAGCCTCGGGACAGCTGGGGGGGAGCTGTTTTTT,CASSLGTAGGELFF
TRBJ2-7,TRBV28,TRBD2,.,TGTGCCAGCAGCATAGCGGGAGTCCTCTACGAGCAGTACTTC,CASSIAGVLYEQYF
TRBJ2-2,TRBV24-1,.,.,TGTGCCACCAGTGATTCGGGTTCCGGGGAGCTGTTTTTT,CATSDSGSGELFF
TRBJ2-3,TRBV7-3,.,few,TGTGCCAGCAGCTTTGATCGGGGGCCTTCACATACGCAGTATTTT,CASSFDRGPSHTQYF
TRBJ1-1,TRBV18,.,once,TGTGCCAGCTCACCGACCCCGCCCGAATACACTGAAGCTTTCTTT,CASSPTPPEYTEAFF
TRBJ2-2,TRBV6-4,.,once,TGTGCCAGTCAATCGGGGGATCGACCCGGGGAGCTGTTTTTT,CASQSGDRPGELFF
TRBJ2-1,TRBV24-1,.,.,TGTGCCACCAGTGATTTGGGGGCGGGATTCGTCAATGAGCAGTTCTTC,CATSDLGAGFVNEQFF
TRBJ1-1,TRBV10-3,.,.,TGTGCCACCCTGGCCAACACGAACACTGAAGCTTTCTTT,CATLANTNTEAFF
TRBJ2-5,TRBV12-5,.,few,TGTGCTAGTGGTTTGGTCGGGGAGACCCAGTACTTC,CASGLVGETQYF
TRBJ1-2,TRBV7-2,.,.,TGTGCCAGCAGGTTAGGGAAGGACGGGCCTGATAGTGGCTACACCTTC,CASRLGKDGPDSGYTF
TRBJ2-3,TRBV12-3/TRBV12-4,TRBD2,.,TGTGCCAGCAGCCTCGCTCTAGCGGGGGGGCCAGATACGCAGTATTTT,CASSLALAGGPDTQYF
TRBJ2-4,TRBV24-1,TRBD1,few,TGTGCCACCAGTCATAGCCGGGACAGGGAGAACATTCAGTACTTC,CATSHSRDRENIQYF
TRBJ2-5,TRBV15,.,.,TGTGCCACCAGCAGACTGGTGGCTGGTGCCCAAGAGACCCAGTACTTC,CATSRLVAGAQETQYF
TRBJ2-5,TRBV7-9,TRBD1,.,TGTGCCAGCAGCTTAGGGGACAGGGTAATCCAAGAGACCCAGTACTTC,CASSLGDRVIQETQYF
TRBJ2-2,TRBV5-1,.,.,TGCGCCAGCAGCTTGCGGTCGGGCACCGGGGAGCTGTTTTTT,CASSLRSGTGELFF
TRBJ1-2,TRBV4-3,TRBD1,few,TGCGCCAGCAGCCAAGTGGAGGGGGCCTATGGCTACACCTTC,CASSQVEGAYGYTF
TRBJ2-3,TRBV6-5,.,few,TGTGCCAGCAGTTACCTGACGGGCCCCACAGATACGCAGTATTTT,CASSYLTGPTDTQYF
TRBJ1-1,TRBV18,.,.,TGTGCCAGCTCACCACGCGTACAGGGTTACACTGAAGCTTTCTTT,CASSPRVQGYTEAFF
TRBJ2-7,TRBV13,TRBD2,few,TGTGCCAGCAGCGGACTAGCGGGAGTAGAGGAGCAGTACTTC,CASSGLAGVEEQYF
TRBJ2-4,TRBV27,TRBD1,.,TGTGCCAGCAGTTCAGGGGGCCGAGGCATTCAGTACTTC,CASSSGGRGIQYF
TRBJ1-3,TRBV7-2,.,few,TGTGCCAGCAGCCTAGTCGTACCTGGAAACACCATATATTTT,CASSLVVPGNTIYF
TRBJ2-5,TRBV2,TRBD2,few,TGTGCCAGCATGATGGCGGGGGGCGGGGAGACCCAGTACTTC,CASMMAGGGETQYF
TRBJ2-7,TRBV20-1,TRBD2,few,TGCAGTGCCAGAGCGGGAGAGATCTCCTACGAGCAGTACTTC,CSARAGEISYEQYF